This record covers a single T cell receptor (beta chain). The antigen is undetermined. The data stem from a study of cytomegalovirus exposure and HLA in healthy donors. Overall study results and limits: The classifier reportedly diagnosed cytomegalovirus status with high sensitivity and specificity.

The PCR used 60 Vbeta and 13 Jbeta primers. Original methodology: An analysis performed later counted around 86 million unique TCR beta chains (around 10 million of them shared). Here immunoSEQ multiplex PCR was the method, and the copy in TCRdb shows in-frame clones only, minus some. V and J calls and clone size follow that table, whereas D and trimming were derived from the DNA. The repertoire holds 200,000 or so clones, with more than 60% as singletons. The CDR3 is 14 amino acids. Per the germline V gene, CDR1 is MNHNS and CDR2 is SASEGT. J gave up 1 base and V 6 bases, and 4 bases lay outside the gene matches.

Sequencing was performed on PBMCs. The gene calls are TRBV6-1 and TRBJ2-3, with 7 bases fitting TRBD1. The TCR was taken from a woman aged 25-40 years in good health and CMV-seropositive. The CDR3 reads CASSRDSGTDTQYF. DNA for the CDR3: TGTGCCAGCAGCCGGGACAGTGGCACAGATACGCAGTATTTT.